The clone carrying this T cell receptor (beta chain) was seen a handful of times. Germline assignment: CDR1 LNHDA and CDR2 SQIVND (reference sequence). This CDR3 is 14 amino acids long. Deletions cut 5 bases from V and 2 bases from J, with 9 bases between. This entry comes from a study of long-term antiretroviral therapy in people with HIV. Sequencing used immunoSEQ v3.0 at survey level. Per-sample TRB depth target: roughly 35,000-50,000 T-cell genomes. Repertoires were generated with immunoSEQ multiplex PCR, while TCRdb's copy carries only in-frame clones and drops some. Here the sample spans about 18,000 clones, 70% to 90% being singletons. For each donor, at least one pre-ART and at least two post-ART PBMC samples were available. There were roughly 0.95-11 million cryopreserved PBMC in the samples before DNA extraction.

This material consisted of unsorted PBMCs, taken 0.6 years after starting antiretroviral therapy. The receptor was isolated from a woman between 18 and 29 years old with HIV. The rearrangement joins TRBV19 to TRBJ2-2; D not certain. The CDR3 loop is CASSLERNTGELFF. CDR3 coding DNA: TGTGCCAGTAGTCTCGAACGTAACACCGGGGAGCTGTTTTTT.